This T cell receptor (beta chain) was found in a study of T cells in Graves' hyperthyroidism and ophthalmopathy. Across the study: Blood from the periphery was taken at initial diagnosis, before any treatment.

V was pared by 5 bases and J by 1 base, with 11 bases between. This CDR3 contains 14 residues. The germline V gene encodes CDR1 SGHTA and CDR2 FQGNSA. Among the patients, aged 18 to 65, hyperthyroidism was newly diagnosed and had lasted under 2 months. Fresh peripheral blood, about 9.6 ml, yielded the PBMCs. At least ten counts were recorded for this clonotype. Its target is not known. Study findings and constraints: Blood also contained most expanded thyroid clonotypes above 0.001.

Researchers amplified the TCR beta CDR3 regions from RNA transcripts. The TCR CDR3 was amplified in a first-round RT-PCR using the HTBI primer set. TCRdb re-called the multiplex PCR reads with MiXCR, one entry per CDR3 protein. The sample holds 650,000 to 750,000 distinct CDR3 sequences, 12% to 15% seen once. Sequences were obtained from blood. This rearrangement joins TRBV7-2 to TRBJ2-5; tentatively, D is TRBD2 (5 bases). The receptor was isolated from a woman between 18 and 29 years old with Graves' hyperthyroidism. CDR3: CASSPTAGQETQYF. CDR3 nucleotide sequence: TGTGCCAGCAGCCCTACTGCGGGCCAAGAGACCCAGTACTTC.